The 14 T cell receptor beta chains reported below all come from one sample, sequenced in a study of shared clonotypes between healthy human individuals. Repertoires were generated with immunoSEQ multiplex PCR, while TCRdb's copy carries only in-frame clones and drops some. This table holds 2 million to 2.5 million clones, approximately 95% found once. The sample comprised naive CD4+ T cells sorted from blood. Sample subset: CD45RA+ positively selected. Every receptor here comes from a man younger than 35 in good health.

The V gene is TRBV27, the J gene TRBJ1-6; D might be TRBD1 (6 bases). This CDR3 has 16 residues. Trimming pared 0 bases from V and 2 bases from J, leaving 8 bases between. Germline CDR1 and CDR2: MNHEY and SMNVEV (reference sequence). The CDR3 bases are TGTGCCAGCAGTTTATCCGGGGGCGCCTATAATTCACCCCTCCACTTT. As protein: CASSLSGGAYNSPLHF.

The chain carries TRBV6-6 and TRBJ2-7; perhaps TRBD2 as D (6 bases). The CDR3 is 13 amino acids. Germline V gene data show CDR1 as MNHNY and CDR2 as SVGAGI (reference sequence). Between the trimmed V and J ends, which lost 7 bases and 7 bases, there was a span of 17 bases. CDR3 DNA: TGTGCCAGCACGTCGGGACTCTCCATGGAGCAGTACTTC. This encodes CASTSGLSMEQYF.

V gene TRBV7-2 combines with J gene TRBJ1-3, with 7 bases matching TRBD1. The trim removed 0 bases at V and 4 bases at J, leaving 6 bases unmatched. Germline CDR1 and CDR2: SGHTA and FQGNSA. The CDR3 has 16 residues. Here the CDR3 reads CASSLAYRGGGNTIYF. Written as DNA, the CDR3 is TGTGCCAGCAGCTTAGCGTACAGGGGAGGAGGAAACACCATATATTTT. Combining the CDR3 with reference TRBV7-2 and TRBJ1-3 gives the whole variable domain GAGVSQSPSNKVTEKGKDVELRCDPISGHTALYWYRQSLGQGLEFLIYFQGNSAPDKSGLPSDRFSAERTGGSVSTLTIQRTQQEDSAVYLCASSLAYRGGGNTIYFGEGSWLTVV.

Note on this clone: The same CDR3 can be traced to other DNA sequences in this sample. The V and J genes are TRBV18 and TRBJ2-7; 11 bases agree with TRBD1. Germline CDR1 is KGHSH and CDR2 is LQKENI. The CDR3 sequence is 14 residues long. V shed 6 bases, J shed 4 bases, and the junction held 5 bases outside the gene matches. Here the CDR3 reads CASSPGTGGYEQYF. The CDR3 nucleotides read TGTGCCAGCTCGCCCGGGACAGGGGGTTACGAGCAGTACTTC.

The chain links TRBV9 to TRBJ2-7; 12 bases are a match to TRBD2. CDR3 length: 17 amino acids. The trim removed 0 bases at V and 0 bases at J, leaving 4 bases unmatched. In germline, CDR1 is SGDLS, CDR2 YYNGEE. CDR3 in amino acids: CASSVGLAGGISYEQYF. The DNA for the CDR3 is TGTGCCAGCAGCGTAGGTCTAGCGGGGGGGATCTCCTACGAGCAGTACTTC.

A single count supports this clone. The same CDR3 is also encoded by other DNA sequences in this sample. This rearrangement joins TRBV5-1 to TRBJ2-7, with D unclear. CDR3 length: 13 residues. CDR1 is SGHRS and CDR2 is YFSETQ in the germline V gene. V lost 1 base, J lost 0 bases, and 5 bases lay in between. CDR3 DNA: TGCGCCAGCAGCTTGCTGGGCTCCTACGAGCAGTACTTC. Translated: CASSLLGSYEQYF.

The chain has TRBV18 and TRBJ1-1; a possible D gene is TRBD1 (5 bases). The CDR3 runs to 13 residues. Germline loops: CDR1 KGHSH, CDR2 LQKENI. Trimming cost V 6 bases and J 8 bases, with 16 bases left between them. For the CDR3, the DNA is TGTGCCAGCTCCCCCGGGACGGAAGCCGAAGCTTTCTTT. This sequence encodes CASSPGTEAEAFF.

This sequence joins TRBV10-2 and TRBJ2-1; 15 positions match TRBD2. With 6 bases clipped from V and 0 bases from J, the junction kept 9 bases outside the gene matches. CDR1 and CDR2 from the germline V gene are WSHSY and SAAADI. The CDR3 spans 19 residues. The CDR3 protein is CASRHAGTSGGSSYNEQFF. In DNA form, the CDR3 reads TGCGCCAGCAGACACGCAGGGACTAGCGGGGGGAGCTCCTACAATGAGCAGTTCTTC.

The chain recombines TRBV5-1 with TRBJ2-1, with 7 bases aligning to TRBD2. CDR3 length: 15 residues. CDR1 is SGHRS and CDR2 is YFSETQ in the germline V gene. J was trimmed by 6 bases and V by 4 bases; bases with no gene match: 10. CDR3 sequence (DNA): TGCGCCAGCAGCAGAAGCGAAACGGGGGGCAATGAGCAGTTCTTC. Its translation is CASSRSETGGNEQFF.

The chain carries TRBV9 and TRBJ2-2; no definite D call. The V gene's germline CDR1 is SGDLS and CDR2 YYNGEE. The CDR3 spans 16 residues. The germline V and J ends were trimmed by 4 bases and 4 bases, with 17 bases remaining between them. The CDR3 DNA reads as TGTGCCAGCAGCCCCCACGGTCAGGTTAGCACCGGGGAGCTGTTTTTT. Translated: CASSPHGQVSTGELFF.

The count of this clone is one. V usage is TRBV6-1 and J usage is TRBJ1-2, with D hard to call. The CDR3 sequence is 13 residues long. Germline lookup yields CDR1 MNHNS and CDR2 SASEGT. With 4 bases removed from V and 4 bases from J, the gap between germline ends came to 10 bases. The CDR3 sequence is CASSADPSYGYTF. CDR3 nucleotides: TGTGCCAGCAGTGCGGATCCTTCCTATGGCTACACCTTC.

The J gene is TRBJ2-5, the V gene TRBV15; perhaps TRBD1 as D (5 bases). The CDR3 runs 16 residues. The V gene lost 0 bases and the J gene lost 7 bases, with 18 bases spanning the gap. Germline V gives CDR1 LNHNV, CDR2 YYDKDF (reference sequence). The CDR3 region has the DNA TGTGCCACCAGCAGAGATTGGCAGGGTCTGGGTGGGACCCAGTACTTC. Protein product: CATSRDWQGLGGTQYF.

The chain employs TRBV12-5 and TRBJ2-3; 8 bases agree with TRBD2. Losses at the gene ends were 6 bases for V and 5 bases for J; bases not matched to a gene: 10. The germline gives CDR1 LGHNT, CDR2 FRNRAP. There are 15 residues in the CDR3. CDR3 sequence: CASGRGAGAIDTQYF. DNA of the CDR3: TGTGCTAGTGGACGGGGAGCGGGAGCTATAGATACGCAGTATTTT. The whole variable domain, remainder taken from reference TRBV12-5 and TRBJ2-3, is DARVTQTPRHKVTEMGQEVTMRCQPILGHNTVFWYRQTMMQGLELLAYFRNRAPLDDSGMPKDRFSAEMPDATLATLKIQPSEPRDSAVYFCASGRGAGAIDTQYFGPGTRLTVL.

The chain combines TRBV27 with TRBJ2-7, with unresolved D. In germline, CDR1 is MNHEY, CDR2 SMNVEV (reference sequence). The length of the CDR3 is 13 residues. Deletions cut 5 bases from V and 2 bases from J, with 10 bases between. The CDR3 loop reads CASSRESAYEQYF. In DNA, the CDR3 is TGTGCCAGCAGTCGTGAGTCGGCCTACGAGCAGTACTTC.